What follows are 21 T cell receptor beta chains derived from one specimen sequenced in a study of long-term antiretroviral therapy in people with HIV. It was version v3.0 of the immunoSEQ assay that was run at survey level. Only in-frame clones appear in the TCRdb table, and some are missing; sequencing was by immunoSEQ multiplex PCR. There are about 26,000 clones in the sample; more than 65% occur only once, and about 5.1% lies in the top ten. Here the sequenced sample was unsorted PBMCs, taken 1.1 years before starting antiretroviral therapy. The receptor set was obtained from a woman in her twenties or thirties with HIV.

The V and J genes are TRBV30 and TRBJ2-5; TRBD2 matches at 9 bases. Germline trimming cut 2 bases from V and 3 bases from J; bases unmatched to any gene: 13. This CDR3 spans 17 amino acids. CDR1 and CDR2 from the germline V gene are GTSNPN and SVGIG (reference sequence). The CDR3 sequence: CAWSIGSVASGKETQYF. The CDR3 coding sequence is TGTGCCTGGAGTATAGGTTCCGTGGCTAGCGGGAAAGAGACCCAGTACTTC.

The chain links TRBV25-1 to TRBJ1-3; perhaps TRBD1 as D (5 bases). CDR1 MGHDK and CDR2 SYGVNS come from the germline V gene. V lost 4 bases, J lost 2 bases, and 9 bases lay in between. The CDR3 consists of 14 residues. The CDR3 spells CASSAGGTGNTIYF. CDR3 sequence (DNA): TGTGCCAGCAGTGCGGGGGGAACTGGAAACACCATATATTTT.

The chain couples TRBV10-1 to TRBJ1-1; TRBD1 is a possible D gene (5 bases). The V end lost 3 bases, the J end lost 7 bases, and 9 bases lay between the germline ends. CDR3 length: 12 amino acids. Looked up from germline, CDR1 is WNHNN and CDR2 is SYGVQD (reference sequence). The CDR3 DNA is TGCGCCAGCAGTGATCCGGGGCTTGAAGCTTTCTTT. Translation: CASSDPGLEAFF.

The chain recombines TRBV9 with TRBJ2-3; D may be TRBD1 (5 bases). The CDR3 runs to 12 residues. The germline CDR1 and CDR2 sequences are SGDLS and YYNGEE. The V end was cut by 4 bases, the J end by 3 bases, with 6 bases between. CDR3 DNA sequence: TGTGCCAGCAGCTCAGGGACAGATACGCAGTATTTT. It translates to CASSSGTDTQYF.

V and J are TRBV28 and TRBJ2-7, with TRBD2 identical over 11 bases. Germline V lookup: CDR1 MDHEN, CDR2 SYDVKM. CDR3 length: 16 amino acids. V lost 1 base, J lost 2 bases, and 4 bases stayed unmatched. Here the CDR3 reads CASSLYLAGGTYEQYF. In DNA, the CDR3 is TGTGCCAGCAGTTTATATCTAGCGGGGGGTACCTACGAGCAGTACTTC.

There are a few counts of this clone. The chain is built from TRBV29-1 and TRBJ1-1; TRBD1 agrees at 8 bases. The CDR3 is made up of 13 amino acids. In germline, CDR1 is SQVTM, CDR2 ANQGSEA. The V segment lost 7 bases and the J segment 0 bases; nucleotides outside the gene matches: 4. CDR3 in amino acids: CSGTGHMNTEAFF. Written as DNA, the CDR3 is TGCAGCGGGACAGGGCACATGAACACTGAAGCTTTCTTT.

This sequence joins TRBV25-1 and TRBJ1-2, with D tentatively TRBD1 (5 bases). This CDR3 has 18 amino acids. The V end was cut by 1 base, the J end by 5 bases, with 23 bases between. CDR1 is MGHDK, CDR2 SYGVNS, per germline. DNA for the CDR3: TGTGCCAGCAGTGAATTGATGGGGGACGCATCACGAGGATATGGCTACACCTTC. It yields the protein CASSELMGDASRGYGYTF.

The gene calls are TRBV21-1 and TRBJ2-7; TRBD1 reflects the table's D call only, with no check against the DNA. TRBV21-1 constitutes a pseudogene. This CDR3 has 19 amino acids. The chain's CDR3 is CASSKGLLRPGQGEYEQYV. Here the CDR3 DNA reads TGTGCCAGCAGCAAAGGTTTGCTCCGCCCGGGACAGGGAGAATACGAGCAGTACGTC.

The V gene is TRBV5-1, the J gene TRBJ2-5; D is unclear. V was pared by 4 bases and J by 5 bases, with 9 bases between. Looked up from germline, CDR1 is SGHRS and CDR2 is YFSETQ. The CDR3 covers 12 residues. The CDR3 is CASSRPLETQYF. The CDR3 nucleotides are TGCGCCAGCAGCCGGCCCCTGGAGACCCAGTACTTC.

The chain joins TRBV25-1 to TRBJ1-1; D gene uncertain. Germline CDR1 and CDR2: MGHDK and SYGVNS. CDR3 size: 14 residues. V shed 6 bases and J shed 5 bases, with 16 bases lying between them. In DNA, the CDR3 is TGTGCCAGCAGGGTAGGGAGCTCTGGAACTGAAGCTTTCTTT. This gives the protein CASRVGSSGTEAFF.

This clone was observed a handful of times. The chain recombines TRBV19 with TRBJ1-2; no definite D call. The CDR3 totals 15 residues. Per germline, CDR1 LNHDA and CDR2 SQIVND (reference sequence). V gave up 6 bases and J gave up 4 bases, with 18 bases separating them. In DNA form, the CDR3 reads TGTGCCAGTAGAGCCTCGGACGGACGAGGCTATGGCTACACCTTC. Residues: CASRASDGRGYGYTF.

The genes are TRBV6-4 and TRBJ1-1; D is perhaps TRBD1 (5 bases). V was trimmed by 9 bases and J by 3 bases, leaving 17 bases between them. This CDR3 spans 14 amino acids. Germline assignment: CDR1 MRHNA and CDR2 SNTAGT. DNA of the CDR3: TGTGCCAGAGGTCCCTGCGGGGGGTACACTGAAGCTTTCTTT. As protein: CARGPCGGYTEAFF.

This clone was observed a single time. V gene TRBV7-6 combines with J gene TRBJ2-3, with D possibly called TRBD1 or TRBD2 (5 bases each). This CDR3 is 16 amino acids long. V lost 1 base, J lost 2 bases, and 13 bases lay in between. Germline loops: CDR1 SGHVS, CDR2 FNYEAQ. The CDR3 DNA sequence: TGTGCCAGCAGCTTAGAGACTCGAGGGGCCACAGATACGCAGTATTTT. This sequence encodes CASSLETRGATDTQYF.

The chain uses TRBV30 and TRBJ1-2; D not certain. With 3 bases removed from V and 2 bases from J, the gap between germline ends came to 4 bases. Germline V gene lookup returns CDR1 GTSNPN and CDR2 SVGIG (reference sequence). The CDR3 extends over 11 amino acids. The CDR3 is CAWSGNYGYTF. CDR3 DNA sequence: TGTGCCTGGAGCGGGAACTATGGCTACACCTTC. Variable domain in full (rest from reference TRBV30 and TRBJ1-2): SQTIHQWPATLVQPVGSPLSLECTVEGTSNPNLYWYRQAAGRGLQLLFYSVGIGQISSEVPQNLSASRPQDRQFILSSKKLLLSDSGFYLCAWSGNYGYTFGSGTRLTVV.

CDR3 residues: CASSVDGRGNTEAFF. The CDR3 DNA sequence: TGTGCCAGCAGCGTAGATGGCAGGGGGAACACTGAAGCTTTCTTT. V gene TRBV9 combines with J gene TRBJ1-1, with D maybe TRBD1 (6 bases). V lost 0 bases, J lost 1 base, and 10 bases lay in between. Germline loops: CDR1 SGDLS, CDR2 YYNGEE. The CDR3 covers 15 residues.

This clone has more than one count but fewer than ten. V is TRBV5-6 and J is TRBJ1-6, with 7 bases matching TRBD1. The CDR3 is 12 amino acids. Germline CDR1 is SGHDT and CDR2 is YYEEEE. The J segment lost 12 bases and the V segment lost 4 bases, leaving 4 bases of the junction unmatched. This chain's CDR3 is CASSLQGEPLHF. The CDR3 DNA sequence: TGTGCCAGCAGCCTTCAGGGGGAACCCCTCCACTTT.

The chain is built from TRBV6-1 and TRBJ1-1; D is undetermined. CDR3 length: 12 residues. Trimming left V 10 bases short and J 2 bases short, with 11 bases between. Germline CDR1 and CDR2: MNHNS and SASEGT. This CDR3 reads CATIWSNTEAFF. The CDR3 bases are TGTGCCACCATTTGGAGCAACACTGAAGCTTTCTTT.

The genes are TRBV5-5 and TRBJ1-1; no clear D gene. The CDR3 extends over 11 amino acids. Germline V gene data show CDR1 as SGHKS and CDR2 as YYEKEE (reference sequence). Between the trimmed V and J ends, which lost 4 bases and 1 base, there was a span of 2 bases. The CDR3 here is CASSRNTEAFF. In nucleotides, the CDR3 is TGTGCCAGCAGCCGGAACACTGAAGCTTTCTTT.

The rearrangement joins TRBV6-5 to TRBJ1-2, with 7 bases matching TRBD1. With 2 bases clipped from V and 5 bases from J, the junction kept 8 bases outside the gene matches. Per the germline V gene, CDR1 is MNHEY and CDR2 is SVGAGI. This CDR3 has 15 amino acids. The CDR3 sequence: CASSYNRDRRYGYTF. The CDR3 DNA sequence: TGTGCCAGCAGTTACAACCGGGACAGACGATATGGCTACACCTTC.

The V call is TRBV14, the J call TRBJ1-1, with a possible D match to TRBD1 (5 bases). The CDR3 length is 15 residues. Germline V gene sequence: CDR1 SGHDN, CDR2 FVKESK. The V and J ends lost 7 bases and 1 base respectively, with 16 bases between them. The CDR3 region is CASTGWGVGNTEAFF. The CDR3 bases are TGTGCCAGCACCGGATGGGGCGTTGGGAACACTGAAGCTTTCTTT.

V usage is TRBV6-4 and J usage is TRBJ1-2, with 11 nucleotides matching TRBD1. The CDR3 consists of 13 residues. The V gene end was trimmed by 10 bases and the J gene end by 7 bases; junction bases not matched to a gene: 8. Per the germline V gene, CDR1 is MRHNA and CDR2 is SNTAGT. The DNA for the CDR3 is TGTGCCACCATACGGACAGGGGGCATTGGCTACACCTTC. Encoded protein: CATIRTGGIGYTF.